Below, one T cell receptor beta chain is given with its context. CDR3 length equals 13 residues. Trimming removed 5 bases from V and 9 bases from J; junction bases left unmatched: 6. The assay was immunoSEQ multiplex PCR, and TCRdb's table has in-frame clones only and misses some. The sample records around 110,000 clones, approximately 80% being singletons. This sample was included in a study of blood T cell repertoires in COVID-19. Study information: Samples came from the United States, Italy and Spain, spanning acute and convalescent COVID-19.

Sequencing was carried out using peripheral blood. This sequence joins TRBV12-3 or TRBV12-4 and TRBJ1-5, with 8 bases lining up with TRBD1. This TCR was sampled from a woman aged 70-85 years with acute or convalescent COVID-19. The CDR3 sequence: CASSTDRAGPQHF. CDR3 nucleotide sequence: TGTGCCAGCAGTACGGACAGGGCGGGGCCCCAGCATTTT.